This TCR beta chain came from a study of somatic mutations in cytotoxic T cells in rheumatoid arthritis. Overall study context: Collection of patient blood (approximately 27 ml EDTA) took place right after diagnosis, before any treatment.

The study pulled out CD4+ and CD8+ cells with positive magnetic bead selection and then checked their purity by flow cytometry. Germline V CDR1 and CDR2: SEHNR, FQNEAQ (reference sequence). Trimming removed 4 bases from V and 2 bases from J; junction bases left unmatched: 4. The CDR3 sequence is 14 residues long. General observations from the study: A finding that went unadjusted for multiple comparisons was the slight underrepresentation of TRBV07 in rheumatoid arthritis patients. There were about an eighth of the roughly 65 patients in whom the largest CD8+ clone exceeded 20% of CD8+ cells.

Produced via immunoSEQ multiplex PCR; TCRdb's table is partial and in-frame only. The sample has about 30,000 clones, around four fifths seen once; the top ten hold about 8.6%. A word on this clone: Its antigen is unidentified.

V gene TRBV7-9 combines with J gene TRBJ1-2; TRBD1 matches 7 bases. Specimen: CD8+ T cells sorted from blood. The clonotype originates from an adult with rheumatoid arthritis. DNA of the CDR3: TGTGCCAGCAGCTCCGGACAGGCCAACTATGGCTACACCTTC. It yields the protein CASSSGQANYGYTF. The entire variable domain, with the rest obtained from reference TRBV7-9 and TRBJ1-2, is as follows: DTGVSQNPRHKITKRGQNVTFRCDPISEHNRLYWYRQTLGQGPEFLTYFQNEAQLEKSRLLSDRFSAERPKGSFSTLEIQRTEQGDSAMYLCASSSGQANYGYTFGSGTRLTVV.